What follows is one T cell receptor beta chain and its context. The antigen remains unidentified. The PCR used 60 Vbeta and 13 Jbeta primers. Measured with immunoSEQ multiplex PCR; TCRdb has only the in-frame clones, and not every one. Of some 150,000 clones listed, roughly nine tenths are singletons. The data stem from a study of cytomegalovirus exposure and HLA in healthy donors. Study-level findings and limits: It was taken for granted in presence/absence analyses that sequencing depth across donors was roughly uniform. It was reported that TCR beta sequences correctly inferred the HLA-A and HLA-B alleles for most subjects. Later analysis identified about 17,000 TCR beta sequences associated with HLA alleles, using a false discovery rate threshold of 0.05.

The CDR3 extends over 13 amino acids. Germline CDR1 reads SGHAT; CDR2 reads FQNNGV. V usage is TRBV11-2 and J usage is TRBJ2-5; D remains unclear. The DNA matches TRBJ2-7 better at its end, which makes the J call doubtful. This clonotype was obtained from a woman aged 25-40 years in good health and CMV-seronegative. Material: PBMCs. The CDR3 loop is CASSPKPSYEQYF. The CDR3 DNA is TGTGCCAGCAGCCCAAAGCCCTCCTACGAGCAGTACTTC.